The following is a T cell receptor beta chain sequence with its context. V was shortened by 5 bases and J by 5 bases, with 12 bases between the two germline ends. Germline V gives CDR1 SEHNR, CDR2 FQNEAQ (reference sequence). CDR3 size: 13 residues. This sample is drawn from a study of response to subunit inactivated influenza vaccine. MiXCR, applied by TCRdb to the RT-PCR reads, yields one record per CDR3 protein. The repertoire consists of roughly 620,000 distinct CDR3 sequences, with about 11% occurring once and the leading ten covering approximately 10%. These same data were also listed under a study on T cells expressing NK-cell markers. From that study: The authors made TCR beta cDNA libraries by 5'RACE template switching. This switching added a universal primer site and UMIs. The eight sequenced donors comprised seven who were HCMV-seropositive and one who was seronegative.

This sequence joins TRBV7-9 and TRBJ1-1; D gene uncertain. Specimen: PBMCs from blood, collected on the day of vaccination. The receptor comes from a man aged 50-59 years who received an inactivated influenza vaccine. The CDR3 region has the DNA TGTGCCAGCAGCGCCCCAGGCAGGACTGAAGCTTTCTTT. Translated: CASSAPGRTEAFF. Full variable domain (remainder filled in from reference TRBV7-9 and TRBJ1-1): DTGVSQNPRHKITKRGQNVTFRCDPISEHNRLYWYRQTLGQGPEFLTYFQNEAQLEKSRLLSDRFSAERPKGSFSTLEIQRTEQGDSAMYLCASSAPGRTEAFFGQGTRLTVV.